The next 19 T cell receptor beta chains were all read from a single sample in a study of blood T cell repertoires in COVID-19. The data were produced by immunoSEQ multiplex PCR, yet TCRdb's version contains in-frame clones alone and is incomplete. The sample contains 200,000 to 250,000 clones, around 84% of which appear only once. Sequenced input: peripheral blood. The receptor set was obtained from a woman aged 55-70 years who had recovered from COVID-19.

The rearrangement joins TRBV19 to TRBJ2-2; 13 bases align to TRBD2. The V and J ends lost 3 bases and 2 bases, in that order; junction bases with no gene match: 3. This CDR3 is 17 amino acids long. Germline V gives CDR1 LNHDA, CDR2 SQIVND (reference sequence). CDR3: CASSMGLAGPNTGELFF. The CDR3 DNA reads TGTGCCAGTAGTATGGGACTAGCGGGGCCAAACACCGGGGAGCTGTTTTTT.

The V call is TRBV6-2 or TRBV6-3, the J call TRBJ2-7; D ambiguous. The germline V and J ends were trimmed by 5 bases and 3 bases, with 17 bases remaining between them. The germline gives CDR1 MNHEY, CDR2 SVGEGT. This CDR3 has 15 amino acids. CDR3 DNA sequence: TGTGCCAGCAGTCAATCCGCGGCACCGAGCTACGAGCAGTACTTC. Translated: CASSQSAAPSYEQYF.

This sequence joins TRBV7-9 and TRBJ1-1; D gene unclear. Germline values: CDR1 SEHNR, CDR2 FQNEAQ (reference sequence). V was cut by 5 bases and J by 0 bases, with 7 bases left in between. The CDR3 covers 13 residues. The DNA of the CDR3 is TGTGCCAGCAGCCAGACAATGAACACTGAAGCTTTCTTT. This encodes CASSQTMNTEAFF.

In DNA, the CDR3 is TGTGCCAGCAGTGCGGGGGATGGATACGAGCAGTACTTC. It codes for CASSAGDGYEQYF. V usage is TRBV2 and J usage is TRBJ2-7; D might be TRBD2 (6 bases). This CDR3 comprises 13 residues. Germline CDR1 reads SNHLY; CDR2 reads FYNNEI. V was trimmed by 4 bases and J by 4 bases, leaving 11 bases between them.

This clone was counted a single time. The chain joins TRBV30 to TRBJ2-5; TRBD2 agrees at 8 bases. This CDR3 spans 14 amino acids. CDR1 is GTSNPN, CDR2 SVGIG, per germline (reference sequence). Trimming took 0 bases from V and 7 from J; bases not matched to a gene: 7. The CDR3 DNA is TGTGCCTGGAGTGTACACGGGACTAGTGGGACCCAGTACTTC. It codes for CAWSVHGTSGTQYF.

This clone appeared a single time. The chain uses TRBV6-5 and TRBJ2-1; D is possibly TRBD1 (5 bases). V lost 6 bases, J lost 5 bases, and 14 bases lay in between. Germline V lookup: CDR1 MNHEY, CDR2 SVGAGI. This CDR3 is built from 14 residues. The CDR3 is CASSFTGIHNEQFF. The CDR3 bases are TGTGCCAGCAGCTTCACAGGCATTCACAATGAGCAGTTCTTC.

The DNA of the CDR3 is TGTGCCAGCTCACCGCCCGGGACACTTAACACTGAAGCTTTCTTT. This codes for CASSPPGTLNTEAFF. The chain couples TRBV18 to TRBJ1-1, with a tentative D call TRBD1 (6 bases). The CDR3 sequence is 15 residues long. The germline V gene encodes CDR1 KGHSH and CDR2 LQKENI. The V gene lost 3 bases and the J gene lost 2 bases, with 13 bases spanning the gap.

The J gene is TRBJ1-3, the V gene TRBV11-2, with 9 bases lining up with TRBD1. The V gene's germline CDR1 is SGHAT and CDR2 FQNNGV. V lost 4 bases and J lost 4; bases outside the gene matches: 8. This CDR3 spans 16 amino acids. CDR3 residues: CASSSTPGQGGNTIYF. CDR3 DNA: TGTGCCAGCAGCTCCACCCCGGGACAGGGCGGAAACACCATATATTTT.

The gene calls are TRBV7-9 and TRBJ2-5, with 11 bases that match TRBD2. The germline gives CDR1 SEHNR, CDR2 FQNEAQ (reference sequence). V was pared by 2 bases and J by 5 bases, with 7 bases of the junction left unmatched. The CDR3 is made up of 16 amino acids. The CDR3: CASSLTLAGAGETQYF. The CDR3 DNA follows: TGTGCCAGCAGCTTAACACTAGCGGGGGCCGGGGAGACCCAGTACTTC.

This sequence joins TRBV6-5 and TRBJ2-7, with D possibly matching TRBD2 (6 bases). The ends were cut back, 6 bases at V and 0 bases at J, with 12 bases in the middle. The germline CDR1 and CDR2 sequences are MNHEY and SVGAGI. The CDR3 sequence is 14 residues long. The CDR3 spells CASSRDWSSYEQYF. The CDR3 nucleotides read TGTGCCAGCAGCCGGGACTGGAGCTCCTACGAGCAGTACTTC.

The chain has TRBV9 and TRBJ1-4; perhaps TRBD1 as D (6 bases). Trimming cost V 4 bases and J 5 bases, with 12 bases left between them. CDR3 length: 14 amino acids. The germline V gene encodes CDR1 SGDLS and CDR2 YYNGEE. The CDR3 is CASSPQGTNEKLFF. The DNA of the CDR3 is TGTGCCAGCAGCCCACAGGGAACAAATGAAAAACTGTTTTTT.

The rearrangement uses TRBV18 and TRBJ1-2; D might be TRBD1 (6 bases). The V gene lost 6 bases and the J gene lost 4 bases, with 18 bases spanning the gap. The CDR3 extends over 15 amino acids. CDR1 and CDR2 (germline): KGHSH, LQKENI. The CDR3 reads CASSPSSGTSYGYTF. CDR3 nucleotides: TGTGCCAGCTCCCCCTCTTCCGGGACAAGCTATGGCTACACCTTC.

This chain uses TRBV7-9 with TRBJ1-2; perhaps TRBD1 as D (5 bases). CDR3 length: 16 amino acids. V lost 3 bases and J lost 4, with 18 bases in between. Germline-derived CDR1 and CDR2 are SEHNR and FQNEAQ (reference sequence). CDR3 sequence: CASSFERGRASYGYTF. The CDR3 DNA reads as TGTGCCAGCAGCTTTGAACGGGGGAGGGCCAGCTATGGCTACACCTTC.

This clone has just one count. This chain connects TRBV9 to TRBJ2-3; 12 bases are a match to TRBD2. The CDR3 runs 19 residues. V lost 0 bases, J lost 3 bases, and 11 bases stayed unmatched. Germline V gene sequence: CDR1 SGDLS, CDR2 YYNGEE. In nucleotides, the CDR3 is TGTGCCAGCAGCGTAGGGGACCCCCGGACTAGCGGGGTAACAGATACGCAGTATTTT. It specifies CASSVGDPRTSGVTDTQYF.

The chain has TRBV7-2 and TRBJ1-6; 9 bases fit TRBD1. J gave up 0 bases and V 5 bases, and 5 bases lay outside the gene matches. The CDR3 is 17 residues long. From germline, CDR1 is SGHTA and CDR2 FQGNSA. The CDR3 loop reads CASSGGQGTSYNSPLHF. The CDR3, as DNA: TGTGCCAGCAGCGGGGGACAGGGTACCTCCTATAATTCACCCCTCCACTTT.

The chain couples TRBV13 to TRBJ2-7; 7 bases fit TRBD1. The CDR3 spans 12 residues. Germline V gene data show CDR1 as PRHDT and CDR2 as FYEKMQ (reference sequence). With V trimmed by 5 bases and J by 8 bases, 6 bases remained unmatched. The CDR3 DNA reads as TGTGCCAGCAGCCCGCGACAGGGTAAGCAGTACTTC. It encodes CASSPRQGKQYF.

In its sample, this clone was seen once. This rearrangement joins TRBV5-1 to TRBJ2-3, with 7 bases identical to TRBD1. Germline lookup yields CDR1 SGHRS and CDR2 YFSETQ. The CDR3 runs to 17 residues. The V segment lost 0 bases and the J segment 0 bases; nucleotides outside the gene matches: 7. Here the CDR3 DNA reads TGCGCCAGCAGCTTGGGGACAGGTGGGGCTAGCACAGATACGCAGTATTTT. As protein: CASSLGTGGASTDTQYF.

The chain has TRBV19 and TRBJ1-5; 7 bases align to TRBD1. V was clipped by 5 bases and J by 0 bases; unmatched bases: 13. The CDR3 extends over 18 amino acids. From germline, CDR1 is LNHDA and CDR2 SQIVND (reference sequence). The CDR3 DNA reads as TGTGCCAGTAGTTCCGCGGGACAGAGAAGTTTTAGCAATCAGCCCCAGCATTTT. Its protein is CASSSAGQRSFSNQPQHF.

The chain joins TRBV13 to TRBJ2-1, with D possibly matching TRBD2 (6 bases). The CDR3 spans 12 residues. Trimming took off 11 bases at V and 8 bases at J, with 16 bases between the two ends. Germline CDR1 PRHDT, CDR2 FYEKMQ (reference sequence). The CDR3 spells CALGRDWDEQFF. CDR3 DNA sequence: TGTGCCCTTGGACGGGACTGGGATGAGCAGTTCTTC.